Detailed here is one T cell receptor beta chain. Its target is not known. Assay: immunoSEQ multiplex PCR; the TCRdb copy retains only in-frame clones and omits some. The sample lists some 2,500,000 clones; under 95% were seen once. The record originates from a study of shared clonotypes between healthy human individuals. Study results and caveats: The study sampled only blood, and tissue repertoires likely differ. Non-shared clonotypes had lower generation probabilities than those shared by all four donors. Across a handful of donors, naive CD4 shared roughly 5%, naive CD8 3% to 3.5%, memory CD4 2.3%, memory CD8 0.4%.

The CDR3 is made up of 13 amino acids. Germline CDR1 SGHDN, CDR2 FVKESK. V shed 3 bases and J shed 2 bases, with 5 bases lying between them. Sequenced input: naive CD4+ T cells from PBMCs. The subset is: CD45RA+ positively selected. This chain joins TRBV14 and TRBJ1-5; D ambiguous. This receptor was taken from a man aged 18 to 30 in good health. Some clones in this sample may be carry-over from other donors' samples. CDR3 nucleotide sequence: TGTGCCAGCAGCCAGCTAGGCAATCAGCCCCAGCATTTT. It is translated as CASSQLGNQPQHF.